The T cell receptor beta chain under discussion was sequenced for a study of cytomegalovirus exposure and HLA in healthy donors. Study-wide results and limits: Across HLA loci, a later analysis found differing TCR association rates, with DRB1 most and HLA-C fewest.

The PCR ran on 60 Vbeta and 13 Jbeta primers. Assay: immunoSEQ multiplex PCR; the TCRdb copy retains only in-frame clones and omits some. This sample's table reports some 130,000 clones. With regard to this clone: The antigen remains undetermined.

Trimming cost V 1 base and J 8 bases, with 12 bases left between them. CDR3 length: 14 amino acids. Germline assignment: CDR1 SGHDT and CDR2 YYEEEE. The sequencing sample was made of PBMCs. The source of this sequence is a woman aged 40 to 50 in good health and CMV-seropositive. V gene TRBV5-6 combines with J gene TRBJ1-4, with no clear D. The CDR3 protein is CASSLLSREEKLFF. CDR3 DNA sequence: TGTGCCAGCAGCTTGTTGAGTCGGGAGGAAAAACTGTTTTTT.